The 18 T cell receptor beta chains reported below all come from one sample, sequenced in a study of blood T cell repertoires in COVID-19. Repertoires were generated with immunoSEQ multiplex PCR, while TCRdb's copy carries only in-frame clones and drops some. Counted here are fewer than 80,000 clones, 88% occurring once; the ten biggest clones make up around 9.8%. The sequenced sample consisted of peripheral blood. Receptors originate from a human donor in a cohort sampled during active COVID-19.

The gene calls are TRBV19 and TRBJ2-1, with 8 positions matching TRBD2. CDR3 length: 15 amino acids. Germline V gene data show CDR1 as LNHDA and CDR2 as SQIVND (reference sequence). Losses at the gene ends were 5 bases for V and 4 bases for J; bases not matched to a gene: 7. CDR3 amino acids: CASSRGGAIYNEQFF. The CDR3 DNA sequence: TGTGCCAGTAGTCGGGGGGGGGCAATATACAATGAGCAGTTCTTC.

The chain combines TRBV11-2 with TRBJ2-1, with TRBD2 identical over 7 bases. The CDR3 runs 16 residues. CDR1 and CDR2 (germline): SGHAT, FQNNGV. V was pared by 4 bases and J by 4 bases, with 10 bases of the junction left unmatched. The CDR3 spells CASSWKAGPTYNEQFF. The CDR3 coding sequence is TGTGCCAGCAGCTGGAAAGCGGGGCCGACGTACAATGAGCAGTTCTTC.

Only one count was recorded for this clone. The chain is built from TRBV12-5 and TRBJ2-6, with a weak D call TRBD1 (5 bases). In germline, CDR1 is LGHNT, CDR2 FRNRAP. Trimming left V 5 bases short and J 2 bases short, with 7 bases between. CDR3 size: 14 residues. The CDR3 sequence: CASGRGTGANVLTF. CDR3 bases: TGTGCTAGTGGTAGGGGAACTGGGGCCAACGTCCTGACTTTC.

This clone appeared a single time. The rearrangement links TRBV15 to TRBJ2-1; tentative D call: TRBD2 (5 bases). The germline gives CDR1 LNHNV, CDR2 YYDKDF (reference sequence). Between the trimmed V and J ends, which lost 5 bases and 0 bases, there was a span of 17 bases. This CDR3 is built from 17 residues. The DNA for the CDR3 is TGTGCCACCAGCTCCTTAGCGAGACTCGTCTCCTACAATGAGCAGTTCTTC. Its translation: CATSSLARLVSYNEQFF.

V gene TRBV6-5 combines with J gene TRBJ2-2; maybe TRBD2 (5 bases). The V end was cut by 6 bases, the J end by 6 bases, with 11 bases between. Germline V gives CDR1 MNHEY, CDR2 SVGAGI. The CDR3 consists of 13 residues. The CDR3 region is CASRALVSGELFF. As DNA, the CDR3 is TGTGCCAGCAGAGCACTAGTGTCCGGGGAGCTGTTTTTT.

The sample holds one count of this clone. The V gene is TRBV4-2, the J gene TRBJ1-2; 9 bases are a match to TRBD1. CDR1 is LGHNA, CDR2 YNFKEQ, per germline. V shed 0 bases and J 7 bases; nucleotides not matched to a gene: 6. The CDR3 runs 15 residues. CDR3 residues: CASSQDRQGVGGYTF. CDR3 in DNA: TGTGCCAGCAGCCAAGATCGACAGGGGGTTGGTGGCTACACCTTC.

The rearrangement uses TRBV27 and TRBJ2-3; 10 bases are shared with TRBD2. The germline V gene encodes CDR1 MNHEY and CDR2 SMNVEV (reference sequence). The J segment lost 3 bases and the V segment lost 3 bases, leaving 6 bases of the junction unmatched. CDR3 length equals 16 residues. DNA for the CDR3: TGTGCCAGCAGTTTTAACCCGGGACTAGCGACAGATACGCAGTATTTT. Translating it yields CASSFNPGLATDTQYF.

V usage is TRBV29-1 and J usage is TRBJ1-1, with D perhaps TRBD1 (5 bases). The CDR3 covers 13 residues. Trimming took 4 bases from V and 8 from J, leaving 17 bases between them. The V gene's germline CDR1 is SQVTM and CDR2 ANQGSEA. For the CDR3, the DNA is TGCAGCGTTGTCCGCCGGGGGGGGTCAGAAGCTTTCTTT. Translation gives CSVVRRGGSEAFF. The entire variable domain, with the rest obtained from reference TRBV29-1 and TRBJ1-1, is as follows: SAVISQKPSRDICQRGTSLTIQCQVDSQVTMMFWYRQQPGQSLTLIATANQGSEATYESGFVIDKFPISRPNLTFSTLTVSNMSPEDSSIYLCSVVRRGGSEAFFGQGTRLTVV.

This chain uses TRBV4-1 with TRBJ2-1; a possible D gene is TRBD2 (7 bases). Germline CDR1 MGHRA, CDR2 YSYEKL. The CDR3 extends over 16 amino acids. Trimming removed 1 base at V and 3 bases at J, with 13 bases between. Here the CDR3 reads CASSQVEGGYYNEQFF. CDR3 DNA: TGCGCCAGCAGCCAAGTTGAGGGGGGGTACTACAATGAGCAGTTCTTC.

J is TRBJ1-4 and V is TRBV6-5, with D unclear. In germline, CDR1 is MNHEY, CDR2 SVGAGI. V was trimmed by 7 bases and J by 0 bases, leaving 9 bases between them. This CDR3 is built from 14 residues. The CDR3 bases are TGTGCCAGCAACCACGGGGCAACTAATGAAAAACTGTTTTTT. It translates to CASNHGATNEKLFF.

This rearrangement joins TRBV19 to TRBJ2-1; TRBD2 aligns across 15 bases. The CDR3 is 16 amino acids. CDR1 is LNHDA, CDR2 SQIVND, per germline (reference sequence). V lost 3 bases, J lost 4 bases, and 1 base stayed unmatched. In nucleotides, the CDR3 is TGTGCCAGTAGTATGGGACTAGCGGGGGGATACAATGAGCAGTTCTTC. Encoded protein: CASSMGLAGGYNEQFF.

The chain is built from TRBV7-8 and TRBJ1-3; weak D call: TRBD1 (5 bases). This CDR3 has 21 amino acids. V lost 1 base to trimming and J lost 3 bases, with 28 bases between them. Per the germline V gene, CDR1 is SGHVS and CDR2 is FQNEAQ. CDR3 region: CASSLGRQPIRDLRNGNTIYF. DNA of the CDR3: TGTGCCAGCAGCTTAGGGCGACAGCCAATTCGCGATCTCCGAAATGGAAACACCATATATTTT.

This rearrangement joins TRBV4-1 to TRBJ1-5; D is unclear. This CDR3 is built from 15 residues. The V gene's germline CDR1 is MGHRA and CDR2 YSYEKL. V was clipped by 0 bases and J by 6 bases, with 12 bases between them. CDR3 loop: CASSQDRLGRQPQHF. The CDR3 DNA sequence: TGCGCCAGCAGCCAAGATCGTCTAGGCCGTCAGCCCCAGCATTTT.

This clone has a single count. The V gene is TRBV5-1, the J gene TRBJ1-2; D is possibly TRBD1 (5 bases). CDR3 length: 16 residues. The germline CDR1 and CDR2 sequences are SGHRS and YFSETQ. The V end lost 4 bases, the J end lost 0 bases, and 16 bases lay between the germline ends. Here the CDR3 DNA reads TGCGCCAGCAGCCCGGGGGGGTTGGAAGCTAACTATGGCTACACCTTC. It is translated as CASSPGGLEANYGYTF.

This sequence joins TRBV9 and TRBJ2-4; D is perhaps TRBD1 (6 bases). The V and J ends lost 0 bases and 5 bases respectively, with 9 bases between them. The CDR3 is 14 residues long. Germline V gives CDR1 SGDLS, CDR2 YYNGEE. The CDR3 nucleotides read TGTGCCAGCAGCGTAGAGGGGGTCGAAAACATTCAGTACTTC. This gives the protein CASSVEGVENIQYF.

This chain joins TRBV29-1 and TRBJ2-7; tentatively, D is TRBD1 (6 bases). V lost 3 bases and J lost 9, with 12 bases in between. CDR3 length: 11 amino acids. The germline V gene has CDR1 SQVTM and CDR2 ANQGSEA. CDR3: CSVDQGQGQYF. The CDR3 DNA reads TGCAGCGTTGATCAGGGGCAAGGGCAGTACTTC.

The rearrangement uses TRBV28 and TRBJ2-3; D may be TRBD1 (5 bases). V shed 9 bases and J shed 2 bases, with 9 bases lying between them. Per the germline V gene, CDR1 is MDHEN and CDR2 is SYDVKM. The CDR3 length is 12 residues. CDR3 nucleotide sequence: TGTGCCAGTGGACAAGCCACAGATACGCAGTATTTT. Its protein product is CASGQATDTQYF.

The CDR3 DNA reads as TGTGCCAGCAGCCCCACAGCGGGATCGGTATACGAGCAGTACTTC. Its protein is CASSPTAGSVYEQYF. The V call is TRBV9, the J call TRBJ2-7; 7 positions agree with TRBD2. This CDR3 contains 15 residues. The germline gives CDR1 SGDLS, CDR2 YYNGEE. J lost 4 bases, V lost 4 bases, and 11 bases had no gene match.